Listed here are 32 T cell receptor beta chains from one sample, sequenced in a study of human T cells and chemical hapten exposure. As to time point: patch test 1, 2 weeks after DPC sensitization. Documented treatment: therapeutic diphenylcyclopropenone sensitization with weekly scalp DPC. TCRdb reprocessed the RACE reads via MiXCR and lists one record per CDR3 protein. The profile covers 150,000 to 200,000 distinct CDR3 sequences, with approximately 14% appearing a single time and less than 2% taken by the ten largest. The source was whole blood, collected in connection with sensitization to the hapten diphenylcyclopropenone (DPC). All receptors derive from a woman aged 25 to 39 with alopecia areata. Some clones in this sample may be carry-over from other donors' samples.

V and J are TRBV7-9 and TRBJ2-3, with TRBD1 matching 9 bases. With V trimmed by 8 bases and J by 1 base, 1 base remained unmatched. The CDR3 extends over 13 amino acids. The germline V gene encodes CDR1 SEHNR and CDR2 FQNEAQ (reference sequence). The CDR3, as DNA: TGTGCCAGCCGGGACAGGGGCACAGATACGCAGTATTTT. Its protein is CASRDRGTDTQYF.

The genes are TRBV19 and TRBJ1-3; D is unresolved. The germline V gene encodes CDR1 LNHDA and CDR2 SQIVND (reference sequence). Trimming pared 5 bases from V and 2 bases from J, leaving 7 bases between. CDR3 length: 13 residues. CDR3 nucleotide sequence: TGTGCCAGTAGTTACCTTCCTGGAAACACCATATATTTT. It translates to CASSYLPGNTIYF.

Points on this clonotype: One end of the junction does not line up with germline, which may come from a read error. The chain links TRBV5-1 to TRBJ2-7; 9 positions agree with TRBD1. Per germline, CDR1 SGHRS and CDR2 YFSETQ. The CDR3 has 17 residues. CDR3 region: CASSPHRDRATSYKQYF. The CDR3 DNA sequence: TGCGCCAGCAGCCCCCACCGGGACAGGGCTACCTCCTACAAGCAGTACTTC. Full variable domain (rest looked up from reference TRBV5-1 and TRBJ2-7): KAGVTQTPRYLIKTRGQQVTLSCSPISGHRSVSWYQQTPGQGLQFLFEYFSETQRNKGNFPGRFSGRQFSNSRSEMNVSTLELGDSALYLCASSPHRDRATSYKQYFGPGTRLTVT.

This chain uses TRBV6-6 with TRBJ1-1; TRBD1 might be the D (6 bases). Germline lookup yields CDR1 MNHNY and CDR2 SVGAGI (reference sequence). Trimming cost V 2 bases and J 7 bases, with 20 bases left between them. There are 16 residues in the CDR3. This CDR3 is CASSYLPPGGADEAFF. In DNA form, the CDR3 reads TGTGCCAGCAGTTACCTTCCCCCCGGGGGCGCGGATGAAGCTTTCTTT.

This clonotype appeared a few times. V is TRBV24-1 and J is TRBJ2-1; perhaps TRBD2 as D (7 bases). The germline V and J ends were trimmed by 5 bases and 13 bases, with 14 bases remaining between them. The CDR3 loop spans 12 amino acids. Per the germline V gene, CDR1 is KGHDR and CDR2 is SFDVKD. CDR3: CATSAKGGQQFF. The CDR3 nucleotides read TGTGCCACCAGTGCGAAGGGGGGGCAACAGTTCTTC.

A remark on this clonotype: The germline gene is not matched at one end of the junction; a read error may be the cause. V and J are TRBV7-7 and TRBJ2-3, with 8 positions matching TRBD2. The CDR3 extends over 15 amino acids. Germline lookup yields CDR1 SSHAT and CDR2 FNYEAQ (reference sequence). The CDR3 DNA sequence: TGTGCTAGCAGTCCCGCCGGGGGGGGCACAGATACGCAGTATTTT. Amino acids: CASSPAGGGTDTQYF.

This clonotype was counted a few times. The chain recombines TRBV7-9 with TRBJ2-5; no clear D gene. The CDR3 spans 14 residues. Trimming cost V 1 base and J 4 bases, with 10 bases left between them. From germline, CDR1 is SEHNR and CDR2 FQNEAQ (reference sequence). The CDR3 sequence: CASSLEVDGETQYF. The CDR3 DNA is TGTGCCAGCAGCTTAGAGGTGGATGGAGAGACCCAGTACTTC.

On this clonotype: A much larger clone is a single base away; this may be a read error. The chain uses TRBV2 and TRBJ1-3; the match to TRBD1 covers 10 bases. The CDR3 is 17 residues long. Germline CDR1 and CDR2: SNHLY and FYNNEI. CDR3 DNA: TGTGTCAGCAGAGAGATGACAGGGGGCTTCTCTGGAAACACCATATATTTT. Its protein is CVSREMTGGFSGNTIYF.

This sequence joins TRBV20-1 and TRBJ1-5; D unclear. V dropped 3 bases and J dropped 5 bases, with 8 bases sitting between them. Per the germline V gene, CDR1 is DFQATT and CDR2 is SNEGSKA (reference sequence). This CDR3 has 12 residues. In DNA form, the CDR3 reads TGCAGTGCTAGGGCAGGTGATCAGCCCCAGCATTTT. It specifies CSARAGDQPQHF.

This clonotype has only a few counts. The V gene is TRBV12-3 or TRBV12-4, the J gene TRBJ1-2; 8 nucleotides align to TRBD1. V was clipped by 5 bases and J by 8 bases; unmatched bases: 4. The length of the CDR3 is 12 residues. Written as DNA, the CDR3 is TGTGCCAGCAGTCTGCAGGGGGCCGGCTACACCTTC. Encoded protein: CASSLQGAGYTF.

This clonotype has ten or more counts. The chain recombines TRBV28 with TRBJ2-1; 7 nucleotides line up with TRBD1. Germline V lookup: CDR1 MDHEN, CDR2 SYDVKM. The CDR3 length is 13 residues. The ends lost 6 bases at V and 8 bases at J; junction bases unmatched: 7. The CDR3 here is CASSPGTAHEQFF. The CDR3 bases are TGTGCCAGCAGCCCGGGGACAGCCCATGAGCAGTTCTTC.

The chain recombines TRBV6-2 or TRBV6-3 with TRBJ1-5; a possible D gene is TRBD1 (5 bases). The CDR3 sequence is 16 residues long. The germline CDR1 and CDR2 sequences are MNHEY and SVGEGT. V shed 4 bases and J shed 5 bases, with 18 bases lying between them. For the CDR3, the DNA is TGTGCCAGCAGTTCCCGGACGCAAAGAGGGGATCAGCCCCAGCATTTT. Residues: CASSSRTQRGDQPQHF.

In its sample, this clonotype was seen many times. The V call is TRBV20-1, the J call TRBJ1-5; no definite D call. The germline V gene encodes CDR1 DFQATT and CDR2 SNEGSKA (reference sequence). The V end lost 0 bases, the J end lost 4 bases, and 13 bases lay between the germline ends. This CDR3 is built from 15 residues. CDR3 protein: CSARDLTSPNQPQHF. CDR3 DNA sequence: TGCAGTGCTAGAGATCTAACGAGCCCAAATCAGCCCCAGCATTTT.

This clonotype appeared a single time. The chain couples TRBV7-9 to TRBJ1-2, with a weak D call TRBD1 (5 bases). In germline, CDR1 is SEHNR, CDR2 FQNEAQ (reference sequence). This CDR3 comprises 16 residues. Trimming cost V 5 bases and J 4 bases, with 20 bases left between them. The CDR3 DNA follows: TGTGCCAGCAGCCTAGGGGTGCCCATGGGCTTCTATGGCTACACCTTC. It encodes CASSLGVPMGFYGYTF. Supplemented by reference TRBV7-9 and TRBJ1-2, the full variable domain reads DTGVSQNPRHKITKRGQNVTFRCDPISEHNRLYWYRQTLGQGPEFLTYFQNEAQLEKSRLLSDRFSAERPKGSFSTLEIQRTEQGDSAMYLCASSLGVPMGFYGYTFGSGTRLTVV.

This clonotype has more than one count but fewer than ten. The chain uses TRBV4-2 and TRBJ2-1, with 12 bases matching TRBD2. The CDR3 length is 14 residues. V dropped 0 bases and J dropped 16; count of bases not matched to a gene: 7. CDR1 is LGHNA and CDR2 is YNFKEQ in the germline V gene. Here the CDR3 reads CASSQEETSGSRFF. CDR3 nucleotide sequence: TGTGCCAGCAGCCAAGAAGAGACTAGCGGGAGCCGCTTCTTC.

On this clonotype: A junction boundary mismatches the germline segment, possibly from a read error. The CDR3 DNA sequence: TGTGCCAGCGGAGGGACAGTTAACTATGGCTACTCCTTC. Its protein is CASGGTVNYGYSF. The chain is built from TRBV6-1 and TRBJ1-2, with 7 bases fitting TRBD1. This CDR3 comprises 13 residues. Germline loops: CDR1 MNHNS, CDR2 SASEGT.

In DNA, the CDR3 is TGTGCCAGCAGCTTAAGGGTAGCTGGCTACACCTTC. Its protein product is CASSLRVAGYTF. The chain is built from TRBV5-6 and TRBJ1-2; no clear D. V was clipped by 2 bases and J by 7 bases, with 9 bases between them. The germline CDR1 and CDR2 sequences are SGHDT and YYEEEE. This CDR3 has 12 residues. Variable domain in full (rest from reference TRBV5-6 and TRBJ1-2): DAGVTQSPTHLIKTRGQQVTLRCSPKSGHDTVSWYQQALGQGPQFIFQYYEEEERQRGNFPDRFSGHQFPNYSSELNVNALLLGDSALYLCASSLRVAGYTFGSGTRLTVV.

The rearrangement links TRBV7-3 to TRBJ2-6; TRBD1 matches 8 bases. The CDR3 runs 18 residues. Trimming at V came to 5 bases and at J to 0 bases, leaving 9 bases not matched to a gene. Germline assignment: CDR1 SGHTA and CDR2 FQGTGA. In nucleotides, the CDR3 is TGTGCCAGCAGCCCCGGGACAGGAGTTTACTCTGGGGCCAACGTCCTGACTTTC. As protein: CASSPGTGVYSGANVLTF.

The CDR3 region has the DNA TGTGCCAGCAGTTCAAGACTAAGCACAGATACGCAGTATTTT. Its protein product is CASSSRLSTDTQYF. The genes are TRBV7-9 and TRBJ2-3, with D possibly TRBD2 on 5 matching bases. Germline V CDR1 and CDR2: SEHNR, FQNEAQ (reference sequence). V gave up 6 bases and J gave up 0 bases, with 10 bases separating them. The CDR3 runs to 14 residues.

The V and J genes are TRBV5-6 and TRBJ1-5; D is unclear. V shed 2 bases and J shed 1 base, with 10 bases lying between them. The CDR3 length is 15 residues. Germline CDR1 SGHDT, CDR2 YYEEEE. CDR3 in amino acids: CASSFFRLSNQPQHF. In DNA, the CDR3 is TGTGCCAGCAGCTTCTTCAGGTTAAGCAATCAGCCCCAGCATTTT.

This clonotype has just a few counts. This chain connects TRBV12-3 or TRBV12-4 to TRBJ2-7; 11 positions match TRBD2. The trim removed 6 bases at V and 2 bases at J, leaving 3 bases unmatched. This CDR3 spans 14 amino acids. The CDR3: CASRTSGDTYEQYF. The CDR3 DNA reads TGTGCCAGCAGGACTAGCGGGGATACCTACGAGCAGTACTTC.

This clonotype occurred many times. V usage is TRBV4-3 and J usage is TRBJ2-3; 14 nucleotides align to TRBD2. CDR3 size: 17 residues. Germline assignment: CDR1 LGHNA and CDR2 YSLEER. V lost 3 bases, J lost 2 bases, and 4 bases stayed unmatched. The DNA for the CDR3 is TGCGCCAGCAGCCAGATGGGACTAGCGGGAGACACAGATACGCAGTATTTT. This translates into CASSQMGLAGDTDTQYF.

J is TRBJ1-2 and V is TRBV28; D is perhaps TRBD1 (6 bases). The CDR3 is 12 amino acids. V lost 5 bases and J 6 bases, leaving 10 bases between the germline ends. Germline CDR1 and CDR2: MDHEN and SYDVKM. The CDR3 DNA reads as TGTGCCAGCAGTGCAACAGGGAATGGCTACACCTTC. This translates into CASSATGNGYTF.

The table lists this clonotype with a few counts. The junction differs from germline at one of its ends, possibly a read error. This chain connects TRBV28 to TRBJ1-6, with TRBD1 identical over 9 bases. CDR3 size: 15 residues. The germline CDR1 and CDR2 sequences are MDHEN and SYDVKM. The CDR3 is CASTLRTGVGSPLHF. The CDR3 coding sequence is TGTGCCAGCACTTTAAGGACAGGGGTAGGGTCACCCCTCCACTTT.

In this sample, this clonotype turned up a few times. J is TRBJ1-5 and V is TRBV20-1, with D unresolved. Trimming shortened V by 6 bases and J by 4 bases, and 16 bases separated the two germline ends. Germline V gene sequence: CDR1 DFQATT, CDR2 SNEGSKA (reference sequence). CDR3 length: 14 residues. The CDR3 nucleotides read TGCAGTGCCCGAGGCCAGTTAGGTAATCAGCCCCAGCATTTT. Its translation: CSARGQLGNQPQHF.

In this sample, this clonotype turned up many times. This sequence joins TRBV2 and TRBJ2-3; 13 positions agree with TRBD2. The CDR3 contains 15 residues. Germline loops: CDR1 SNHLY, CDR2 FYNNEI. The trim removed 6 bases at V and 6 bases at J, leaving 6 bases unmatched. CDR3 region: CASRQTSGGMDTQYF. The CDR3 nucleotides are TGTGCCAGCAGGCAGACTAGCGGGGGGATGGATACGCAGTATTTT.

This chain links TRBV7-9 with TRBJ2-1, with TRBD2 identical over 9 bases. The CDR3 is made up of 16 amino acids. Germline assignment: CDR1 SEHNR and CDR2 FQNEAQ (reference sequence). J lost 6 bases, V lost 5 bases, and 11 bases had no gene match. The CDR3 loop is CASSGLSGLALNEQFF. For the CDR3, the DNA is TGTGCCAGCAGCGGACTATCGGGACTAGCTCTCAATGAGCAGTTCTTC.

This clonotype was detected a few times. The chain combines TRBV6-2 or TRBV6-3 with TRBJ2-1; D may be TRBD1 (5 bases). Germline lookup yields CDR1 MNHEY and CDR2 SVGEGT. This CDR3 spans 16 amino acids. Trimming removed 2 bases at V and 8 bases at J, with 19 bases between. The CDR3 protein is CASSYILRVRADEQFF. CDR3 bases: TGTGCCAGCAGTTACATACTCCGCGTCAGGGCCGATGAGCAGTTCTTC.

This clonotype has more than one count but fewer than ten. The gene calls are TRBV7-2 and TRBJ2-3; the match to TRBD2 covers 8 bases. The CDR3 totals 15 residues. Losses at the gene ends were 8 bases for V and 2 bases for J; bases not matched to a gene: 9. Germline loops: CDR1 SGHTA, CDR2 FQGNSA. The DNA for the CDR3 is TGTGCCAGCGGGTCAGCGGGGGTAATCACAGATACGCAGTATTTT. It encodes CASGSAGVITDTQYF.

In its sample, this clonotype was seen a few times. CDR3 DNA: TGTGCCAGCAGCCAAGAGCTAGAATATGGCTACACCTTC. It yields the protein CASSQELEYGYTF. The rearrangement uses TRBV14 and TRBJ1-2, with D uncertain. With 0 bases removed from V and 5 bases from J, the gap between germline ends came to 7 bases. Germline CDR1 and CDR2: SGHDN and FVKESK. This CDR3 has 13 residues.

This clonotype has only a few counts. The chain uses TRBV7-2 and TRBJ2-2, with no clear D. Germline CDR1 is SGHTA and CDR2 is FQGNSA. Trimming pared 5 bases from V and 5 bases from J, leaving 9 bases between. This CDR3 contains 13 residues. The CDR3 sequence is CASSPRSTGELFF. The CDR3 DNA is TGTGCCAGCAGCCCTCGGAGTACCGGGGAGCTGTTTTTT.

This clonotype showed up just a few times. V is TRBV29-1 and J is TRBJ1-2; D not resolved. Trimming removed 3 bases at V and 4 bases at J, with 15 bases between. The CDR3 runs 14 residues. CDR1 and CDR2 (germline): SQVTM, ANQGSEA. The CDR3 loop reads CSVDKGQFPYGYTF. The CDR3 bases are TGCAGCGTTGATAAGGGCCAGTTCCCCTATGGCTACACCTTC.